This T cell receptor (beta chain) was sequenced during a study of cytomegalovirus exposure and HLA in healthy donors. The ends were cut back, 3 bases at V and 4 bases at J, with 7 bases in the middle. Germline loops: CDR1 SNHLY, CDR2 FYNNEI. The CDR3 runs to 12 residues. Primers: 60 Vbeta forward and 13 Jbeta reverse. Measured with immunoSEQ multiplex PCR; TCRdb has only the in-frame clones, and not every one. The data hold 110,000 to 150,000 clones, with 60% to 85% observed a single time. Study-wide results and limits: In a later analysis, V- and J-gene trimming of beta chains associated with a DCLRE1C missense variant, replicated independently.

On this clone itself: As yet, its antigen is unknown.

The receptor comes from a man between 40 and 49 years old in good health and CMV-seropositive. This chain connects TRBV2 to TRBJ2-7; D gene ambiguous. Sequences were obtained from PBMCs. The CDR3 DNA follows: TGTGCCAGCAGTGATCAGTTTTACGAGCAGTACTTC. It specifies CASSDQFYEQYF.